The present T cell receptor beta chain was sequenced within a study of T cell changes during pregnancy in multiple sclerosis (dated by TCRdb to between 2018 and 2021). Context from the whole study: The study examined how the T cell repertoire changed over the course of pregnancy in women with multiple sclerosis.

Library method: the immunoSEQ multiplex PCR assay. This immuneACCESS table, as held by TCRdb, lists in-frame sequences with V and J called but not all clones. Of the missing ones, under half trace to an unresolved V gene in checked studies; the others have no known cause. The sample has roughly 32,000 clones on record, 80% to 90% of them singletons. The leading ten clones occupy around 10% of the sample. Concerning this clone itself: Its antigen is currently not known. The record has no base qualities; no much larger clone is one base away.

From V the trimming removes 0 bases and from J it removes 6 bases, while the gene matches leave 4 bases of the junction unaccounted for. The germline V gene supplies CDR1 LGHNA and CDR2 YNFKEQ. From the cysteine up to the phenylalanine, the CDR3 has a length of 16 residues. Only CDR3 DNA remains: 48 bases, in frame from the first base. Sample: CD8+ T cells from peripheral blood mononuclear cells, taken in the third trimester of pregnancy. Recombination linked TRBV4-2 to TRBJ2-1; TRBD1 fits 11 bases in the junction. The clonotype originates from a female donor with multiple sclerosis, enrolled in a pregnancy study. The DNA is as follows: TGTGCCAGCAGCCAAGATCTGGGGACAGGGGGCAATGAGCAGTTCTTC. It encodes CASSQDLGTGGNEQFF.